This T cell receptor beta chain comes out of a study of T-cell memory formation after mild COVID-19. TCRdb recomputed calls from the 5' RACE reads with MiXCR, one row per CDR3 protein. The table shows 100,000 to 150,000 distinct CDR3 sequences, with about 15% occurring only once. V was shortened by 1 base and J by 1 base, with 8 bases between the two germline ends. Germline assignment: CDR1 SGHRS and CDR2 YFSETQ. The CDR3 is made up of 14 amino acids. What was sequenced was PBMCs or a T cell subset sorted from them (not recorded which). This TCR came from a man in his late teens or twenties who had mild COVID-19 (a few samples of this study predate the infection). Cell type and time point are not known. The J gene is TRBJ1-2, the V gene TRBV5-1; D ambiguous. CDR3 coding DNA: TGCGCCAGCAGCTTGCAGGCCAATAACTATGGCTACACCTTC. This sequence encodes CASSLQANNYGYTF.